One sample yielded the 21 T cell receptor beta chains listed below, sequenced in a study of graft-versus-host responses after intestinal transplantation. Their antigens remain unidentified. The table came from immunoSEQ multiplex PCR; TCRdb's copy has only in-frame clones and leaves some out. This table has about 47,000 clones, about 95% appearing once. The material was unstimulated CD8+ T cells sorted from spleen or lymph node cells, obtained before transplant. Every receptor here comes from a human donor who was the organ donor for an intestinal transplant.

The genes are TRBV15 and TRBJ2-1; D not resolved. The CDR3 has 13 amino acids. Per the germline V gene, CDR1 is LNHNV and CDR2 is YYDKDF (reference sequence). Between the trimmed V and J ends, which lost 2 bases and 8 bases, there was a span of 10 bases. The DNA of the CDR3 is TGTGCCACCAGCAGACCTCACTCCGATGAGCAGTTCTTC. It encodes CATSRPHSDEQFF.

V gene TRBV7-6 combines with J gene TRBJ2-3; D perhaps matches TRBD2 (5 bases). There are 15 residues in the CDR3. CDR1 and CDR2 (germline): SGHVS, FNYEAQ. Trimming removed 1 base at V and 0 bases at J, with 8 bases between. The CDR3 nucleotides are TGTGCCAGCAGCTTAGATTCGGGAAGCACAGATACGCAGTATTTT. Translated, it gives CASSLDSGSTDTQYF.

The chain has TRBV4-1 and TRBJ1-1; D ambiguous. Trimming left V 4 bases short and J 4 bases short, with 10 bases between. The CDR3 has 13 amino acids. The V gene's germline CDR1 is MGHRA and CDR2 YSYEKL. The CDR3 sequence is CASSLTLSTEAFF. Here the CDR3 DNA reads TGCGCCAGCAGCCTAACGTTAAGCACTGAAGCTTTCTTT.

The V gene is TRBV9, the J gene TRBJ2-7; D is tentatively TRBD1 or TRBD2 (5 bases each). CDR1 is SGDLS and CDR2 is YYNGEE in the germline V gene. V lost 4 bases, J lost 0 bases, and 11 bases lay in between. The CDR3 runs to 14 residues. CDR3 sequence (DNA): TGTGCCAGCAGCTCGTGGGGGAGCTCCTACGAGCAGTACTTC. Translating it yields CASSSWGSSYEQYF. Combining the CDR3 with reference TRBV9 and TRBJ2-7 gives the whole variable domain DSGVTQTPKHLITATGQRVTLRCSPRSGDLSVYWYQQSLDQGLQFLIQYYNGEERAKGNILERFSAQQFPDLHSELNLSSLELGDSALYFCASSSWGSSYEQYFGPGTRLTVT.

V usage is TRBV25-1 and J usage is TRBJ1-4; D gene unclear. Per germline, CDR1 MGHDK and CDR2 SYGVNS. This CDR3 comprises 15 residues. Trimming left V 0 bases short and J 8 bases short, with 13 bases between. This CDR3 is CASSEYGELYEKLFF. CDR3 DNA sequence: TGTGCCAGCAGTGAATACGGGGAGCTTTACGAAAAACTGTTTTTT.

The chain carries TRBV13 and TRBJ2-1; 10 nucleotides agree with TRBD1. The CDR3 consists of 17 residues. The V gene's germline CDR1 is PRHDT and CDR2 FYEKMQ (reference sequence). Trimming at V came to 0 bases and at J to 6 bases, leaving 8 bases not matched to a gene. The CDR3 region has the DNA TGTGCCAGCAGCTTAGGGTTGGGGACAGGGGTGAGCAATGAGCAGTTCTTC. Encoded protein: CASSLGLGTGVSNEQFF.

V and J are TRBV10-2 and TRBJ2-3; the D gene is possibly TRBD2 (5 bases). Per the germline V gene, CDR1 is WSHSY and CDR2 is SAAADI. V was pared by 8 bases and J by 8 bases, with 17 bases between. The CDR3 contains 13 residues. This chain's CDR3 is CASSSNSAGTQYF. CDR3 nucleotides: TGCGCCAGCTCGTCGAACAGTGCGGGTACGCAGTATTTT.

The chain combines TRBV7-9 with TRBJ1-1; D uncertain. CDR1 is SEHNR and CDR2 is FQNEAQ in the germline V gene (reference sequence). This CDR3 region has 13 residues. Between the trimmed V and J ends, which lost 5 bases and 6 bases, there was a span of 13 bases. For the CDR3, the DNA is TGTGCCAGCAGCCTCGGATCTGTAGCTGAAGCTTTCTTT. Protein: CASSLGSVAEAFF. Full variable domain (rest looked up from reference TRBV7-9 and TRBJ1-1): DTGVSQNPRHKITKRGQNVTFRCDPISEHNRLYWYRQTLGQGPEFLTYFQNEAQLEKSRLLSDRFSAERPKGSFSTLEIQRTEQGDSAMYLCASSLGSVAEAFFGQGTRLTVV.

V is TRBV4-1 and J is TRBJ2-1; D uncertain. Germline V lookup: CDR1 MGHRA, CDR2 YSYEKL. The CDR3 has 14 residues. V was pared by 0 bases and J by 5 bases, with 8 bases between. In DNA form, the CDR3 reads TGCGCCAGCAGCCAAGAAAGCAGAAACAATGAGCAGTTCTTC. As protein: CASSQESRNNEQFF.

The chain uses TRBV11-3 and TRBJ2-7; 8 nucleotides match TRBD2. Germline trimming cut 5 bases from V and 6 bases from J; bases unmatched to any gene: 3. This CDR3 region has 12 residues. CDR1 is SGHNT, CDR2 YENEEA, per germline. CDR3 sequence: CASSHGGGEQYF. In DNA, the CDR3 is TGTGCCAGCAGCCACGGGGGGGGCGAGCAGTACTTC.

This clone was observed once. The rearrangement links TRBV7-8 to TRBJ2-6; D call uncertain. CDR1 and CDR2 (germline): SGHVS, FQNEAQ. V was cut by 6 bases and J by 0 bases, with 9 bases left in between. This CDR3 is 15 amino acids long. DNA of the CDR3: TGTGCCAGCAGACCGTTCTCCTCTGGGGCCAACGTCCTGACTTTC. Translating gives CASRPFSSGANVLTF. The entire variable domain, with the rest obtained from reference TRBV7-8 and TRBJ2-6, is as follows: GAGVSQSPRYKVAKRGQDVALRCDPISGHVSLFWYQQALGQGPEFLTYFQNEAQLDKSGLPSDRFFAERPEGSVSTLKIQRTQQEDSAVYLCASRPFSSGANVLTFGAGSRLTVL.

This clone was detected only a few times. V and J are TRBV11-2 and TRBJ2-4, with a weak D call TRBD2 (7 bases). Trimming cost V 5 bases and J 6 bases, with 17 bases left between them. This CDR3 has 15 residues. Germline V gene lookup returns CDR1 SGHAT and CDR2 FQNNGV. CDR3 protein: CASSQSRGPGNIQYF. The CDR3 DNA reads as TGTGCCAGCAGCCAATCGCGGGGGCCGGGAAACATTCAGTACTTC.

This chain joins TRBV2 and TRBJ2-3; perhaps D is TRBD1 or TRBD2 (5 bases each). V was trimmed by 8 bases and J by 2 bases, leaving 20 bases between them. The CDR3 runs 16 residues. CDR1 is SNHLY and CDR2 is FYNNEI in the germline V gene. CDR3 nucleotides: TGTGCCAGCTCCCATTCGAGGGGATTATCCACAGATACGCAGTATTTT. Translated: CASSHSRGLSTDTQYF.

V is TRBV30 and J is TRBJ2-7; D is ambiguous. The germline CDR1 and CDR2 sequences are GTSNPN and SVGIG (reference sequence). The germline V and J ends were trimmed by 5 bases and 2 bases, with 19 bases remaining between them. The CDR3 covers 15 residues. The CDR3 coding sequence is TGTGCCTGGGGATTCTGCCCCCTCCCTACCTACGAGCAGTACTTC. Its translation is CAWGFCPLPTYEQYF.

The rearrangement joins TRBV6-1 to TRBJ2-7; TRBD2 might be the D (6 bases). Germline V CDR1 and CDR2: MNHNS, SASEGT. V was shortened by 3 bases and J by 1 base, with 13 bases between the two germline ends. This CDR3 region has 15 residues. This chain's CDR3 is CASSDGGIESYEQYF. The CDR3 DNA sequence: TGTGCCAGCAGTGATGGAGGGATCGAGTCCTACGAGCAGTACTTC.

This clone was observed a few times. V gene TRBV28 combines with J gene TRBJ2-1; D ambiguous. Germline CDR1 is MDHEN and CDR2 is SYDVKM. The CDR3 has 15 residues. Between the trimmed V and J ends, which lost 2 bases and 0 bases, there was a span of 8 bases. DNA for the CDR3: TGTGCCAGCAGTTTAGCGTATAGCTCCTACAATGAGCAGTTCTTC. Its translation is CASSLAYSSYNEQFF. Full variable domain (remainder filled in from reference TRBV28 and TRBJ2-1): DVKVTQSSRYLVKRTGEKVFLECVQDMDHENMFWYRQDPGLGLRLIYFSYDVKMKEKGDIPEGYSVSREKKERFSLILESASTNQTSMYLCASSLAYSSYNEQFFGPGTRLTVL.

The gene calls are TRBV7-9 and TRBJ1-1; 8 bases agree with TRBD1. Trimming cost V 3 bases and J 6 bases; bases outside gene matches: 12. Germline V gene sequence: CDR1 SEHNR, CDR2 FQNEAQ (reference sequence). There are 16 residues in the CDR3. The CDR3 nucleotides read TGTGCCAGCAGCTTCAGGATGGCAGGGGGCCGGGCTGAAGCTTTCTTT. Its translation is CASSFRMAGGRAEAFF.

The chain couples TRBV9 to TRBJ2-5; 9 bases are shared with TRBD2. Germline CDR1 reads SGDLS; CDR2 reads YYNGEE. CDR3 size: 15 residues. The junction had 8 bases not matched to a gene; V was cut back by 3 bases and J by 5 bases. The DNA for the CDR3 is TGTGCCAGCAGCGGTAGCGGGGGCCCCAGGGAGACCCAGTACTTC. Translated: CASSGSGGPRETQYF.

About this clone itself: A read error is likely, as this CDR3 ends without the conserved phenylalanine or tryptophan. The chain couples TRBV28 to TRBJ1-2; 12 nucleotides match TRBD1. V shed 6 bases and J 10 bases; nucleotides not matched to a gene: 6. This CDR3 region has 13 residues. Germline V gene sequence: CDR1 MDHEN, CDR2 SYDVKM. DNA for the CDR3: TGTGCCAGCAGGCCCGGGACAGGGGGCGACTACACCCTC. This gives the protein CASRPGTGGDYTL.

V usage is TRBV4-1 and J usage is TRBJ2-7, with 10 bases lining up with TRBD1. Germline assignment: CDR1 MGHRA and CDR2 YSYEKL. This CDR3 has 16 amino acids. V trimming: 1 base; J trimming: 2 bases; junction bases outside the gene matches: 5. The DNA for the CDR3 is TGCGCCAGCAGCCAAGTTCAGGGACAGGGGCCCTACGAGCAGTACTTC. Its translation is CASSQVQGQGPYEQYF.

The gene calls are TRBV5-6 and TRBJ2-7; maybe TRBD2 (5 bases). This CDR3 spans 14 amino acids. Trimming took 1 base from V and 2 from J, leaving 10 bases between them. Germline V gene sequence: CDR1 SGHDT, CDR2 YYEEEE. CDR3 residues: CASSLRVAPYEQYF. Written as DNA, the CDR3 is TGTGCCAGCAGCTTGAGAGTAGCGCCCTACGAGCAGTACTTC.